These 7 T cell receptor beta chains originate from one sample sequenced in a study of T cell responses to AZD1222 COVID-19 vaccine. The protocol was immunoSEQ multiplex PCR, while the TCRdb copy is restricted to in-frame clones and leaves out a portion. The table lists around 140,000 clones, 80% to 90% of them singletons, with around 1.6% in the top ten. The sample here was peripheral blood, taken on day 0 of AZD1222 vaccination. The receptors were gathered from an adult in good health.

The rearrangement uses TRBV11-2 and TRBJ1-3; a possible D gene is TRBD1 (5 bases). The CDR3 contains 14 residues. V shed 9 bases and J shed 4 bases, with 16 bases lying between them. CDR1 is SGHAT, CDR2 FQNNGV, per germline. The CDR3 spells CASSWGIGGNTIYF. In DNA form, the CDR3 reads TGTGCCAGTAGTTGGGGGATCGGGGGAAACACCATATATTTT.

The rearrangement uses TRBV5-4 and TRBJ1-2; TRBD1 aligns across 7 bases. The CDR3 loop spans 12 amino acids. V was pared by 4 bases and J by 8 bases, with 5 bases of the junction left unmatched. CDR1 and CDR2 (germline): SGHNT, YYREEE (reference sequence). CDR3 DNA sequence: TGTGCCAGCAGCCCAGGGGGGGGCGGCTACACCTTC. Translated: CASSPGGGGYTF.

The chain joins TRBV19 to TRBJ1-2; 8 bases are a match to TRBD1. Looked up from germline, CDR1 is LNHDA and CDR2 is SQIVND (reference sequence). V lost 5 bases and J lost 3; bases outside the gene matches: 5. This CDR3 region has 14 residues. Here the CDR3 DNA reads TGTGCCAGTAGTGCACAGGGGGAAGACTATGGCTACACCTTC. Amino acids: CASSAQGEDYGYTF. Complete variable domain (other parts from reference TRBV19 and TRBJ1-2): DGGITQSPKYLFRKEGQNVTLSCEQNLNHDAMYWYRQDPGQGLRLIYYSQIVNDFQKGDIAEGYSVSREKKESFPLTVTSAQKNPTAFYLCASSAQGEDYGYTFGSGTRLTVV.

As regards this clone: A junction end diverges from the germline sequence, so it may reflect a read error. Here the CDR3 reads CASRYFGTGGNYEQYF. CDR3 nucleotides: TGTGCCAGCAGGTACTTTGGGACAGGGGGTAACTACGAGCAGTACTTC. This chain joins TRBV6-5 and TRBJ2-7; TRBD1 agrees at 11 bases. The CDR3 runs 16 residues. Germline CDR1 MNHEY, CDR2 SVGAGI.

The chain combines TRBV28 with TRBJ1-1; D ambiguous. This CDR3 contains 14 residues. V lost 3 bases to trimming and J lost 0 bases, with 8 bases between them. The V gene's germline CDR1 is MDHEN and CDR2 SYDVKM. For the CDR3, the DNA is TGTGCCAGCAGTTTGACGGTCATGAACACTGAAGCTTTCTTT. This codes for CASSLTVMNTEAFF.

The chain has TRBV2 and TRBJ2-1, with 12 bases matching TRBD2. Per the germline V gene, CDR1 is SNHLY and CDR2 is FYNNEI. The CDR3 is 22 residues long. J was trimmed by 7 bases and V by 6 bases; bases with no gene match: 28. CDR3 sequence (DNA): TGTGCCAGCAGATCTATCTCTTTCTCTTTCGGGTCGACTAGCGGGAGATCTAATGAGCAGTTCTTC. Translating gives CASRSISFSFGSTSGRSNEQFF.

The chain employs TRBV3-1 (or the pseudogene TRBV3-2) and TRBJ2-7, with TRBD1 identical over 8 bases. V shed 5 bases and J 2 bases; nucleotides not matched to a gene: 8. Germline lookup yields CDR1 LGHDT and CDR2 YNNKEL (reference sequence). The CDR3 is made up of 15 amino acids. This CDR3 is CASSYRTGPTYEQYF. CDR3 nucleotides: TGTGCCAGCAGCTACAGGACAGGGCCAACCTACGAGCAGTACTTC.